The rows below give T cell receptor beta chains drawn from one sample of a study of CD8+ T cells in alopecia areata. Measured with immunoSEQ multiplex PCR; TCRdb has only the in-frame clones, and not every one. The sample shows 100,000 to 150,000 clones, about 54% of them seen only once. Sample: CD8+ T cells sorted from blood, taken at week 4, from a patient treated with tofacitinib. The source is a human donor with alopecia areata. Each CDR3 is given without its conserved first and last residue. A D gene is named only where the DNA matches it firmly. A row's size may be missing; if present it is once, few, many or a size class.

abundance: -; v_gene: TRBV7-2; d_gene: -; j_gene: TRBJ2-5; CDR3aa: ASSLAETQY
abundance: -; v_gene: TRBV30; d_gene: TRBD1; j_gene: TRBJ1-1; CDR3aa: AWSADRFEAF
abundance: -; v_gene: TRBV30; d_gene: TRBD1; j_gene: TRBJ1-5; CDR3aa: AWSNRGVNQPQH
abundance: -; v_gene: TRBV29-1; d_gene: -; j_gene: TRBJ2-4; CDR3aa: SVLPGGPNIQY
abundance: -; v_gene: TRBV30; d_gene: TRBD2; j_gene: TRBJ2-1; CDR3aa: AWSADSGGYNEQF
abundance: -; v_gene: TRBV15; d_gene: TRBD2; j_gene: TRBJ2-3; CDR3aa: ATSGTSGGSTDTQY
abundance: -; v_gene: TRBV9; d_gene: TRBD1; j_gene: TRBJ1-2; CDR3aa: ASSESSGQEDYGYT
abundance: -; v_gene: TRBV30; d_gene: -; j_gene: TRBJ2-2; CDR3aa: AWSLGFGNTGELF
abundance: -; v_gene: TRBV5-6; d_gene: -; j_gene: TRBJ2-6; CDR3aa: ASSLANSGANVLT
abundance: -; v_gene: TRBV7-2; d_gene: -; j_gene: TRBJ1-1; CDR3aa: ASSLVGVGTEAF
abundance: -; v_gene: TRBV29-1; d_gene: TRBD1; j_gene: TRBJ1-2; CDR3aa: SVATGDGYT
abundance: -; v_gene: TRBV30; d_gene: -; j_gene: TRBJ1-2; CDR3aa: AWSGSGLGYGYT
abundance: -; v_gene: TRBV4-1; d_gene: -; j_gene: TRBJ1-4; CDR3aa: ASSQGAGVTNEKLF
abundance: -; v_gene: TRBV7-9; d_gene: -; j_gene: TRBJ2-3; CDR3aa: ASSLGMDTQY
abundance: -; v_gene: TRBV7-9; d_gene: -; j_gene: TRBJ1-2; CDR3aa: ASSLGDAGIYGYT
abundance: -; v_gene: TRBV29-1; d_gene: -; j_gene: TRBJ2-1; CDR3aa: SVVFYYNEQF
abundance: -; v_gene: TRBV6-5; d_gene: -; j_gene: TRBJ1-1; CDR3aa: ASSYSKGLNTEAF
abundance: few; v_gene: TRBV6-1; d_gene: TRBD1; j_gene: TRBJ2-7; CDR3aa: ASSDSGTGPDEQY
abundance: -; v_gene: TRBV15; d_gene: TRBD2; j_gene: TRBJ2-3; CDR3aa: ATSRGAGGLTDTQY
abundance: few; v_gene: TRBV6-1; d_gene: TRBD1; j_gene: TRBJ2-5; CDR3aa: ASKDTGDRETQY
abundance: few; v_gene: TRBV28; d_gene: -; j_gene: TRBJ2-2; CDR3aa: ASSQRPGTMNTGELF
abundance: -; v_gene: TRBV27; d_gene: -; j_gene: TRBJ2-3; CDR3aa: ASSFMREQY
abundance: -; v_gene: TRBV29-1; d_gene: -; j_gene: TRBJ2-7; CDR3aa: SVMGDREQY
abundance: -; v_gene: TRBV25-1; d_gene: TRBD1; j_gene: TRBJ2-7; CDR3aa: ASSVGTGVFYEQY
abundance: once; v_gene: TRBV5-4; d_gene: -; j_gene: TRBJ2-5; CDR3aa: ASSREQETQY
abundance: -; v_gene: TRBV15; d_gene: -; j_gene: TRBJ1-6; CDR3aa: ATSRVEGSSPLH
abundance: few; v_gene: TRBV29-1; d_gene: -; j_gene: TRBJ2-1; CDR3aa: SVPDYNEQF
abundance: -; v_gene: TRBV7-9; d_gene: -; j_gene: TRBJ2-1; CDR3aa: AEGVYNEQF
abundance: -; v_gene: TRBV6-4; d_gene: TRBD2; j_gene: TRBJ2-3; CDR3aa: ASSPGLAGGGDTQY
abundance: -; v_gene: TRBV29-1; d_gene: -; j_gene: TRBJ2-7; CDR3aa: SVADSNYEQY
abundance: -; v_gene: TRBV29-1; d_gene: -; j_gene: TRBJ1-2; CDR3aa: SVESNYGYT
abundance: few; v_gene: TRBV27; d_gene: -; j_gene: TRBJ1-4; CDR3aa: ASSFIDSTNEKLF
abundance: few; v_gene: TRBV7-9; d_gene: -; j_gene: TRBJ1-1; CDR3aa: ASSLGSTEAF
abundance: few; v_gene: TRBV27; d_gene: TRBD1; j_gene: TRBJ2-5; CDR3aa: ASSLLGTGTETQY
abundance: -; v_gene: TRBV7-9; d_gene: -; j_gene: TRBJ2-7; CDR3aa: ASSSRRRPAYEQY
abundance: many; v_gene: TRBV19; d_gene: TRBD2; j_gene: TRBJ2-1; CDR3aa: ASSLTTRLWGGYNEQF
abundance: -; v_gene: TRBV2; d_gene: -; j_gene: TRBJ2-7; CDR3aa: ASSAGHATAAYEQY
abundance: -; v_gene: TRBV9; d_gene: -; j_gene: TRBJ2-1; CDR3aa: ASSALNEQF
abundance: -; v_gene: TRBV2; d_gene: -; j_gene: TRBJ2-6; CDR3aa: ASSEIPFSGANVLT
abundance: few; v_gene: TRBV29-1; d_gene: -; j_gene: TRBJ2-1; CDR3aa: SGGSGSYNEQF
abundance: -; v_gene: TRBV30; d_gene: -; j_gene: TRBJ2-3; CDR3aa: AWSAESIGGTDTQY
abundance: -; v_gene: TRBV29-1; d_gene: TRBD1; j_gene: TRBJ2-1; CDR3aa: SVLTGDNNEQF
abundance: -; v_gene: TRBV11-3; d_gene: -; j_gene: TRBJ2-7; CDR3aa: ASSARDTEGDEQY
abundance: -; v_gene: TRBV27; d_gene: -; j_gene: TRBJ2-5; CDR3aa: ASRTGGAQETQY
abundance: -; v_gene: TRBV7-9; d_gene: TRBD1; j_gene: TRBJ2-6; CDR3aa: ASSPRDREIVGANVLT
abundance: few; v_gene: TRBV29-1; d_gene: -; j_gene: TRBJ1-2; CDR3aa: SVEGGLHYGYT
abundance: few; v_gene: TRBV15; d_gene: -; j_gene: TRBJ2-7; CDR3aa: ATSRDQYEQY
abundance: -; v_gene: TRBV7-9; d_gene: -; j_gene: TRBJ2-1; CDR3aa: ASRDSYRESYNEQF
abundance: -; v_gene: TRBV6-5; d_gene: -; j_gene: TRBJ1-3; CDR3aa: ASSGRVIGNTIY